This T cell receptor (beta chain) was sequenced in a study of T cell changes during pregnancy in multiple sclerosis. TCRdb keeps only in-frame clones here, not all; method: immunoSEQ multiplex PCR. Among approximately 50,000 clones listed, 80% to 95% were seen once. The CDR3 covers 13 residues. Germline-derived CDR1 and CDR2 are SGHDN and FVKESK. The V segment lost 6 bases and the J segment 2 bases; nucleotides outside the gene matches: 4. The rearrangement uses TRBV14 and TRBJ2-7; 7 positions match TRBD1. Source: CD4+ T cells from peripheral blood mononuclear cells, taken after pregnancy. This TCR was sampled from a female donor with multiple sclerosis, enrolled in a pregnancy study. The CDR3 coding sequence is TGTGCCAGCAGGCAGACAGGGACCTACGAGCAGTACTTC. Translation gives CASRQTGTYEQYF.